These T cell receptor beta chains were read from a single sample in a study of T cell changes during pregnancy in multiple sclerosis. Method: immunoSEQ multiplex PCR; TCRdb's copy keeps in-frame clones and lacks some. Altogether around 56,000 clones are present, around nine tenths being singletons, with the ten largest covering about 0.4%. The specimen comprised CD4+ T cells from peripheral blood mononuclear cells, sampled in the third trimester of pregnancy. These receptor sequences come from a female donor with multiple sclerosis, enrolled in a pregnancy study. The conserved cysteine and the conserved F or W are not part of the CDR3 here.

TRBV4-2,TRBJ2-1,ASSQNLAGYNEQF
TRBV6-1,TRBJ1-3,ASSERDRDTIY
TRBV4-3,TRBJ1-6,ASSRRGGEGDTNSPLH
TRBV5-1,TRBJ2-1,ASPLPTGLMYGNEQF
TRBV5-1,TRBJ2-1,ASSLGGGTYNEQF
TRBV6-5,TRBJ2-7,ASSLASGSEQY
TRBV18,TRBJ2-1,ASSPRQGLYNEQF
TRBV5-1,TRBJ1-4,ASSLGTGEEKLF
TRBV4-3,TRBJ1-2,ASSQDATTGGNYGYT
TRBV5-6,TRBJ2-5,ASSSAGIQETQY
TRBV5-1,TRBJ2-7,ASSRLPYEQY
TRBV6-5,TRBJ1-6,ASSDPAAQSPLH
TRBV4-2,TRBJ1-6,ASSQGTGAGLGNSPLH
TRBV7-2,TRBJ1-2,ASSLDVGDTGPNYGYT
TRBV6-5,TRBJ2-7,ASSPTGSQGQQY
TRBV13,TRBJ1-1,ASGSVSEAF
TRBV7-2,TRBJ1-1,ASSLAEAGGAGEAF
TRBV28,TRBJ1-2,ASSLSALNGGGYT
TRBV28,TRBJ2-7,ASGPSREQY
TRBV11-2,TRBJ1-1,ASSLGVNTEAF
TRBV19,TRBJ2-1,ASSGGVKF